The 5 T cell receptor beta chains below all came from one sample that was sequenced in a study of control samples from healthy donors and cancer patients. This table comes from immunoSEQ multiplex PCR, and its TCRdb copy is limited to in-frame clones, with some not included. The sample consists of over 150,000 clones, roughly 94% of them appearing once. Material: PBMCs. The receptors stem from a man aged 60-69 years with colorectal cancer.

This chain links TRBV5-1 with TRBJ1-4; TRBD1 matches 8 bases. V shed 4 bases and J 8 bases; nucleotides not matched to a gene: 4. The CDR3 contains 13 residues. Germline lookup yields CDR1 SGHRS and CDR2 YFSETQ. The CDR3 DNA sequence: TGCGCCAGCAGCCAGACAGGGGACGAAAAACTGTTTTTT. Translated: CASSQTGDEKLFF.

The chain combines TRBV18 with TRBJ2-7, with D possibly matching TRBD1 (5 bases). The length of the CDR3 is 14 residues. Trimming took off 6 bases at V and 5 bases at J, with 17 bases between the two ends. Germline loops: CDR1 KGHSH, CDR2 LQKENI. This CDR3 reads CASSPLGAGDEQYF. In DNA, the CDR3 is TGTGCCAGCTCCCCGCTTGGGGCAGGCGACGAGCAGTACTTC. Combining the CDR3 with reference TRBV18 and TRBJ2-7 gives the whole variable domain NAGVMQNPRHLVRRRGQEARLRCSPMKGHSHVYWYRQLPEEGLKFMVYLQKENIIDESGMPKERFSAEFPKEGPSILRIQQVVRGDSAAYFCASSPLGAGDEQYFGPGTRLTVT.

V gene TRBV30 combines with J gene TRBJ2-3; D possibly uses TRBD1 or TRBD2 (5 bases each). The CDR3 totals 15 residues. Trimming left V 2 bases short and J 2 bases short, with 14 bases between. CDR1 is GTSNPN and CDR2 is SVGIG in the germline V gene (reference sequence). The CDR3 DNA reads as TGTGCCTGGAGTACGGGGCAGCCTCACACAGATACGCAGTATTTT. It yields the protein CAWSTGQPHTDTQYF.

DNA for the CDR3: TGCAGGGGGGACAGGGGGGAGACCCAGTACTTC. Its protein is CRGDRGETQYF. The chain carries TRBV20-1 and TRBJ2-5, with 11 bases lining up with TRBD1. Germline V gene lookup returns CDR1 DFQATT and CDR2 SNEGSKA (reference sequence). The CDR3 is 11 amino acids.

The CDR3 here is CASSFRTGMAGELFF. The CDR3 DNA is TGTGCCAGCAGCTTTCGGACAGGGATGGCCGGGGAGCTGTTTTTT. This chain links TRBV7-2 with TRBJ2-2; 8 bases fit TRBD1. Germline CDR1 SGHTA, CDR2 FQGNSA. Trimming cost V 3 bases and J 6 bases; bases outside gene matches: 6. This CDR3 region has 15 residues.